The entry below describes one T cell receptor beta chain. Its antigen remains unidentified. CDR3 length: 16 residues. With 2 bases removed from V and 7 bases from J, the gap between germline ends came to 17 bases. Germline V gene sequence: CDR1 KGHSH, CDR2 LQKENI. Both 60 Vbeta primers and 13 Jbeta primers went into the PCR. The table came from immunoSEQ multiplex PCR; TCRdb's copy has only in-frame clones and leaves some out. The profile shows approximately 88,000 clones, 55% to 75% of them singletons. The sample is drawn from a study of cytomegalovirus exposure and HLA in healthy donors. Overall study results and limits: Analyses of presence/absence relied on an assumption of roughly uniform sequencing depth across donors.

This receptor was taken from a man aged 60 to 69 in good health and CMV-seronegative. The chain combines TRBV18 with TRBJ1-4; D is possibly TRBD1 (5 bases). The specimen sequenced was PBMCs. The CDR3 DNA is TGTGCCAGCTCACCAGGGCGACAGACGGGAGGTGAAAAACTGTTTTTT. Residues: CASSPGRQTGGEKLFF. Supplemented by reference TRBV18 and TRBJ1-4, the full variable domain reads NAGVMQNPRHLVRRRGQEARLRCSPMKGHSHVYWYRQLPEEGLKFMVYLQKENIIDESGMPKERFSAEFPKEGPSILRIQQVVRGDSAAYFCASSPGRQTGGEKLFFGSGTQLSVL.